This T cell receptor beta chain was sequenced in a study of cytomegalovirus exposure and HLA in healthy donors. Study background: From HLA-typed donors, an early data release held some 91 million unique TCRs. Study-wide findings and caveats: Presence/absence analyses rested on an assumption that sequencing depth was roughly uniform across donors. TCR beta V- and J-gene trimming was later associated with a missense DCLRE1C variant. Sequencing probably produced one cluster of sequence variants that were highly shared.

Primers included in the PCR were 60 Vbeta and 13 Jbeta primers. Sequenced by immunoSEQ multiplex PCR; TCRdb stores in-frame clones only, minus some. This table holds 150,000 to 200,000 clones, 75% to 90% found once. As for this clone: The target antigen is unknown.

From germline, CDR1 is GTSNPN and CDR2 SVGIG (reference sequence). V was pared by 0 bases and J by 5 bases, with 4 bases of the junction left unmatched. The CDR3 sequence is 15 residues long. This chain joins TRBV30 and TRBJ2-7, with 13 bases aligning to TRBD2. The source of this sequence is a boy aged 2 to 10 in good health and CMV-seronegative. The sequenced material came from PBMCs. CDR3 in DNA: TGTGCCTGGAGTGTAATGGGGACTAGCGGGGACGAGCAGTACTTC. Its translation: CAWSVMGTSGDEQYF.